The rows below give T cell receptor beta chains drawn from one sample of a study of PD-1 blockade in classical Hodgkin lymphoma. Assay used: immunoSEQ multiplex PCR; TCRdb lists only in-frame clones, some missing. The data hold roughly 5,600 clones, with 82% observed a single time. This specimen was CD8+ T cells from blood, taken at baseline. The receptors here all came from a human donor with classical Hodgkin lymphoma. Each CDR3 is given with its conserved first and last residue. The D gene is left open where the match is weak. A clone size is listed for some rows: how often the clone was seen (once, few, many), or a class if it is expanded.

j_call: TRBJ2-3
d_call: NA
v_call: TRBV5-6
clone_size: once
cdr3_aa: CASSGDTQYF
cdr3_nt: TGTGCCAGCAGTGGAGATACGCAGTATTTT

j_call: TRBJ2-3
d_call: NA
v_call: TRBV15
clone_size: NA
cdr3_aa: CATSRAGEEDTQYF
cdr3_nt: TGTGCCACCAGCAGAGCCGGGGAGGAAGATACGCAGTATTTT

j_call: TRBJ1-1
d_call: TRBD1
v_call: TRBV4-1
clone_size: few
cdr3_aa: CASSQRTGREAFF
cdr3_nt: TGCGCCAGCAGCCAGAGGACAGGGAGGGAAGCTTTCTTT

j_call: TRBJ1-2
d_call: NA
v_call: TRBV2
clone_size: NA
cdr3_aa: CASIPRGGRDDYGYTF
cdr3_nt: TGTGCCAGCATCCCAAGGGGGGGGCGCGACGACTATGGCTACACCTTC

j_call: TRBJ2-7
d_call: TRBD2
v_call: TRBV6-5
clone_size: NA
cdr3_aa: CASSYSSSGGDHEQYF
cdr3_nt: TGTGCCAGCAGTTACTCATCTAGCGGGGGGGATCACGAGCAGTACTTC

j_call: TRBJ2-3
d_call: TRBD2
v_call: TRBV10-1
clone_size: NA
cdr3_aa: CASSEWVLAGGEITDTQYF
cdr3_nt: TGCGCCAGCAGTGAATGGGTGCTAGCGGGGGGAGAAATCACAGATACGCAGTATTTT

j_call: TRBJ1-1
d_call: NA
v_call: TRBV5-4
clone_size: NA
cdr3_aa: CASSPPGRGNTEAFF
cdr3_nt: TGTGCCAGCAGCCCCCCTGGGCGAGGAAACACTGAAGCTTTCTTT

j_call: TRBJ2-5
d_call: NA
v_call: TRBV7-9
clone_size: NA
cdr3_aa: CATNTAPETQYF
cdr3_nt: TGTGCCACCAACACAGCCCCAGAGACCCAGTACTTC

j_call: TRBJ2-3
d_call: NA
v_call: TRBV27
clone_size: once
cdr3_aa: CASSLSGRFTDTQYF
cdr3_nt: TGTGCCAGCAGTTTATCGGGACGCTTCACAGATACGCAGTATTTT

j_call: TRBJ2-7
d_call: TRBD2
v_call: TRBV5-1
clone_size: NA
cdr3_aa: CASSLSGGAYEQYF
cdr3_nt: TGCGCCAGCAGCTTGTCGGGGGGTGCCTACGAGCAGTACTTC

j_call: TRBJ2-1
d_call: NA
v_call: TRBV29-1
clone_size: NA
cdr3_aa: CSVDGEQGARLDEQFF
cdr3_nt: TGCAGCGTAGATGGGGAGCAGGGAGCTAGGCTGGATGAGCAGTTCTTC

j_call: TRBJ2-7
d_call: NA
v_call: TRBV4-3
clone_size: NA
cdr3_aa: CASSQDPRGEAYEQYF
cdr3_nt: TGCGCCAGCAGCCAAGATCCTCGGGGAGAGGCCTACGAGCAGTACTTC

j_call: TRBJ1-5
d_call: NA
v_call: TRBV6-7
clone_size: NA
cdr3_aa: CATPFIQGCQPQHF
cdr3_nt: TGTGCCACCCCTTTTATACAGGGATGCCAGCCCCAGCATTTT

j_call: TRBJ1-4
d_call: TRBD1
v_call: TRBV7-2
clone_size: NA
cdr3_aa: CASSSFRGHTNEKLFF
cdr3_nt: TGTGCCAGCAGCTCCTTCAGGGGGCATACTAATGAAAAACTGTTTTTT

j_call: TRBJ2-3
d_call: NA
v_call: TRBV7-9
clone_size: NA
cdr3_aa: CASSRGSGWGDTQYF
cdr3_nt: TGTGCCAGCAGCCGGGGGAGCGGATGGGGAGATACGCAGTATTTT

j_call: TRBJ1-1
d_call: TRBD1
v_call: TRBV5-1
clone_size: NA
cdr3_aa: CASSDHRGLSEAFF
cdr3_nt: TGCGCCAGCAGCGATCACAGGGGGCTGTCTGAAGCTTTCTTT

j_call: TRBJ2-7
d_call: NA
v_call: TRBV2
clone_size: NA
cdr3_aa: CASDEGFYEQYF
cdr3_nt: TGTGCCAGCGACGAGGGCTTCTACGAGCAGTACTTC

j_call: TRBJ2-7
d_call: TRBD1
v_call: TRBV28
clone_size: NA
cdr3_aa: CASSPFIQGARSYEQYF
cdr3_nt: TGTGCCAGCAGTCCTTTTATTCAGGGGGCGCGCAGCTACGAGCAGTACTTC

j_call: TRBJ2-5
d_call: NA
v_call: TRBV6-6
clone_size: few
cdr3_aa: CASRSPRGIQYF
cdr3_nt: TGTGCCAGCAGATCGCCCAGGGGAATCCAGTACTTC

j_call: TRBJ2-2
d_call: NA
v_call: TRBV7-2
clone_size: NA
cdr3_aa: CASSLTTNTGELFF
cdr3_nt: TGTGCCAGCAGCTTGACGACGAACACCGGGGAGCTGTTTTTT

j_call: TRBJ2-1
d_call: NA
v_call: TRBV7-4
clone_size: NA
cdr3_aa: CASSLGLDSYNEQFF
cdr3_nt: TGTGCCAGCAGCTTGGGACTCGACTCCTACAATGAGCAGTTCTTC

j_call: TRBJ1-1
d_call: NA
v_call: TRBV21-1
clone_size: NA
cdr3_aa: CAGSGDRDNEAFF
cdr3_nt: TGTGCCGGGAGTGGGGACAGGGATAATGAAGCTTTCTTT

j_call: TRBJ2-2
d_call: NA
v_call: TRBV19
clone_size: NA
cdr3_aa: CASTNTGELLF
cdr3_nt: TGTGCCAGTACCAACACCGGGGAGCTGCTTTTT

j_call: TRBJ1-2
d_call: TRBD1
v_call: TRBV4-2
clone_size: NA
cdr3_aa: CASSQTDRATNYGYTF
cdr3_nt: TGTGCCAGCAGCCAAACAGACAGGGCTACTAACTATGGCTACACCTTC

j_call: TRBJ1-4
d_call: NA
v_call: TRBV29-1
clone_size: NA
cdr3_aa: CSVGWDEKLFF
cdr3_nt: TGCAGCGTTGGGTGGGATGAAAAACTGTTTTTT

j_call: TRBJ1-3
d_call: NA
v_call: TRBV5-8
clone_size: NA
cdr3_aa: CASSFSVSGNTIYF
cdr3_nt: TGTGCCAGCAGCTTTAGTGTATCTGGAAACACCATATATTTT

j_call: TRBJ2-4
d_call: TRBD2
v_call: TRBV7-9
clone_size: NA
cdr3_aa: CASRGTTSENIQYF
cdr3_nt: TGTGCCAGCAGGGGGACTACTTCAGAAAACATTCAGTACTTC

j_call: TRBJ1-1
d_call: TRBD1
v_call: TRBV7-8
clone_size: NA
cdr3_aa: CASSLLPGQGMNTEAFF
cdr3_nt: TGTGCCAGCAGCCTCCTCCCCGGACAGGGCATGAACACTGAAGCTTTCTTT

j_call: TRBJ2-1
d_call: NA
v_call: TRBV28
clone_size: NA
cdr3_aa: CASKPGPPADEQFF
cdr3_nt: TGTGCCAGCAAACCGGGACCCCCCGCGGATGAGCAGTTCTTC

j_call: TRBJ2-3
d_call: NA
v_call: TRBV19
clone_size: NA
cdr3_aa: CASSLGRDTQYF
cdr3_nt: TGTGCCAGTAGTCTGGGGAGAGATACGCAGTATTTT

j_call: TRBJ2-1
d_call: NA
v_call: TRBV6-5
clone_size: NA
cdr3_aa: CASSYPPEQFF
cdr3_nt: TGTGCCAGCAGTTACCCTCCTGAGCAGTTCTTC

j_call: TRBJ2-7
d_call: NA
v_call: TRBV4-3
clone_size: NA
cdr3_aa: CASSQDRVAYEQYF
cdr3_nt: TGCGCCAGCAGCCAAGACAGGGTTGCCTACGAGCAGTACTTC

j_call: TRBJ2-7
d_call: NA
v_call: TRBV5-5
clone_size: NA
cdr3_aa: CASSLQPTYEQYF
cdr3_nt: TGTGCCAGCAGCTTGCAACCGACCTACGAGCAGTACTTC

j_call: TRBJ1-6
d_call: NA
v_call: TRBV19
clone_size: NA
cdr3_aa: CASSLGRGESPLHF
cdr3_nt: TGTGCCAGTAGCCTCGGGCGGGGTGAATCACCCCTCCACTTT

j_call: TRBJ1-2
d_call: NA
v_call: TRBV28
clone_size: NA
cdr3_aa: CASSLTGPPSTF
cdr3_nt: TGTGCCAGCAGTTTAACCGGCCCTCCGTCCACCTTC

j_call: TRBJ2-5
d_call: TRBD2
v_call: TRBV28
clone_size: NA
cdr3_aa: CASSLPYFGTSGDLQETQYF
cdr3_nt: TGTGCCAGCAGTTTACCCTATTTTGGGACTAGCGGGGACCTCCAAGAGACCCAGTACTTC

j_call: TRBJ1-1
d_call: NA
v_call: TRBV19
clone_size: NA
cdr3_aa: CASSVRNTEAFF
cdr3_nt: TGTGCCAGTAGTGTACGGAACACTGAAGCTTTCTTT

j_call: TRBJ2-5
d_call: TRBD2
v_call: TRBV11-3
clone_size: once
cdr3_aa: CASSGGVGKTQYF
cdr3_nt: TGTGCCAGCAGCGGGGGGGTCGGGAAGACCCAGTACTTC

j_call: TRBJ2-1
d_call: TRBD1
v_call: TRBV30
clone_size: NA
cdr3_aa: CAWSLITGGSEQFF
cdr3_nt: TGTGCCTGGAGTCTAATCACAGGGGGCAGTGAGCAGTTCTTC

j_call: TRBJ2-4
d_call: TRBD1
v_call: TRBV6-5
clone_size: NA
cdr3_aa: CASSPSGTAKNIQYF
cdr3_nt: TGTGCCAGCAGCCCTTCCGGGACAGCAAAAAACATTCAGTACTTC

j_call: TRBJ1-2
d_call: NA
v_call: TRBV7-9
clone_size: NA
cdr3_aa: CASSLRPPLYGYTF
cdr3_nt: TGTGCCAGCAGTCTCCGACCGCCACTCTATGGCTACACCTTC

j_call: TRBJ2-1
d_call: NA
v_call: TRBV27
clone_size: NA
cdr3_aa: CASSLHQGSAGFGEQFF
cdr3_nt: TGTGCCAGCAGTCTCCACCAGGGTAGCGCCGGGTTCGGGGAGCAGTTCTTC

j_call: TRBJ1-1
d_call: NA
v_call: TRBV4-3
clone_size: few
cdr3_aa: CASSQDLGGGANTEAFF
cdr3_nt: TGCGCCAGCAGCCAAGATCTCGGGGGAGGGGCGAACACTGAAGCTTTCTTT

j_call: TRBJ2-7
d_call: TRBD1
v_call: TRBV6-5
clone_size: NA
cdr3_aa: CASSYSKQGYEQYF
cdr3_nt: TGTGCCAGCAGTTACTCTAAACAGGGGTACGAGCAGTACTTC

j_call: TRBJ2-7
d_call: NA
v_call: TRBV19
clone_size: NA
cdr3_aa: CASSILGDSSYEQYF
cdr3_nt: TGTGCCAGTAGTATACTGGGGGACTCCTCCTACGAGCAGTACTTC

j_call: TRBJ2-1
d_call: TRBD2
v_call: TRBV9
clone_size: NA
cdr3_aa: CASSPWGLADNEQFF
cdr3_nt: TGTGCCAGCAGCCCGTGGGGACTAGCGGATAATGAGCAGTTCTTC

j_call: TRBJ2-7
d_call: NA
v_call: TRBV27
clone_size: NA
cdr3_aa: CASSSLGRSLSYEQYF
cdr3_nt: TGTGCCAGCAGCTCTCTCGGGCGGTCTTTGTCCTACGAGCAGTACTTC

j_call: TRBJ2-2
d_call: NA
v_call: TRBV7-9
clone_size: once
cdr3_aa: CASSHGKGPTNTGELFF
cdr3_nt: TGTGCCAGCAGCCACGGCAAAGGGCCCACAAACACCGGGGAGCTGTTTTTT

j_call: TRBJ2-7
d_call: NA
v_call: TRBV11-2
clone_size: NA
cdr3_aa: CASSQEGTFGDEQYF
cdr3_nt: TGTGCCAGCAGCCAAGAGGGGACTTTCGGAGACGAGCAGTACTTC

j_call: TRBJ1-1
d_call: NA
v_call: TRBV27
clone_size: NA
cdr3_aa: CASSMGKGDTEAFF
cdr3_nt: TGTGCCAGCAGTATGGGAAAGGGGGACACTGAAGCTTTCTTT

j_call: TRBJ1-1
d_call: NA
v_call: TRBV11-3
clone_size: few
cdr3_aa: CASSLDLGSSEAFF
cdr3_nt: TGTGCCAGCAGCTTAGATCTGGGCAGTAGTGAAGCTTTCTTT

j_call: TRBJ2-2
d_call: NA
v_call: TRBV7-9
clone_size: NA
cdr3_aa: CASSLEPFSTGELFF
cdr3_nt: TGTGCCAGCAGCTTGGAACCATTTAGCACCGGGGAGCTGTTTTTT